The entry that follows covers one T cell receptor beta chain sequence. Its antigen is unidentified. These data come from a study of T cell repertoires in cytomegalovirus infection. This CDR3 comprises 17 residues. The germline V gene encodes CDR1 LGHDT and CDR2 YNNKEL (reference sequence). With 0 bases removed from V and 3 bases from J, the gap between germline ends came to 17 bases. Using its own MiXCR run on the reads, TCRdb lists one record per CDR3 protein. The sample carries approximately 990,000 distinct CDR3 sequences, roughly 30% recorded once. This TCR derives from a human donor in good health (CMV status not recorded). Some clones in this sample may be carry-over from other donors' samples. The chain uses TRBV3-1 and TRBJ1-1; D uncertain. Sample: cultured CD8+ T cells from PBMCs, taken from culture after CMV antigen stimulation. The CDR3 reads CASSQDLRAVWDTEAFF. In DNA form, the CDR3 reads TGTGCCAGCAGCCAAGATCTGAGAGCGGTGTGGGACACTGAAGCTTTCTTT.